Listed below are T cell receptor beta chains from one sample, sequenced in a study of blood T cell repertoires in COVID-19. TCRdb's copy holds only in-frame clones and misses some; the assay was immunoSEQ multiplex PCR. The table records about 100,000 clones, approximately 90% of them present only once. Sample: peripheral blood. The receptors were gathered from a woman older than 75 with acute or convalescent COVID-19. Each CDR3 is given with its conserved first and last residue. D genes are given only for firm matches. The size entry is marked missing in some rows and otherwise reads once, few, many or a size class.

d_gene,j_gene,abundance,v_gene,CDR3nt,CDR3aa
TRBD2,TRBJ2-5,-,TRBV15,TGTGCCACCTCTAGCGGGGGGTGGGAGACCCAGTACTTC,CATSSGGWETQYF
TRBD2,TRBJ2-7,-,TRBV7-8,TGTGCCAGCAGCTTAGGGTCGTCTAGCGGCATCTCCTACGAGCAGTACTTC,CASSLGSSSGISYEQYF
-,TRBJ2-2,-,TRBV6-5,TGTGCCGCCCAGATTGGACTGAACACCGGGGAGCTGTTTTTT,CAAQIGLNTGELFF
-,TRBJ1-1,-,TRBV7-3,TGTGCCAGCAGCCTTAATAGTATAACTGAAGCTTTCTTT,CASSLNSITEAFF
TRBD1,TRBJ2-2,-,TRBV5-1,TGCGCCAGCAGCTTGGACAGGGGTAACACCGGGGAGCTGTTTTTT,CASSLDRGNTGELFF
TRBD1,TRBJ1-2,-,TRBV6-1,TGTGCCAGCAGTGAAGGAGGACAGGGGGCGCTAAAAAACTATGGCTACACCTTC,CASSEGGQGALKNYGYTF
TRBD2,TRBJ2-1,-,TRBV5-1,TGCGCCAGCAGCCTACAAGGACTAGACAATGAGCAGTTCTTC,CASSLQGLDNEQFF
-,TRBJ2-7,-,TRBV28,TGTGCCAGCAGTTTTCGGATAGCGGAGATAGAGAACGAGCAGTACTTC,CASSFRIAEIENEQYF
TRBD1,TRBJ2-7,-,TRBV25-1,TGTGCCAGCAGTGCAGGACAGGTCGAAGCGGAGCAGTACTTC,CASSAGQVEAEQYF
-,TRBJ2-5,-,TRBV7-2,TGTGCCAGCAGCGTACAGGTCACCCAAGAGACCCAGTACTTC,CASSVQVTQETQYF
-,TRBJ2-3,-,TRBV7-8,TGTGCCAGCAGCTTAAAGGAGGTAGAGTCAGATACGCAGTATTTT,CASSLKEVESDTQYF
-,TRBJ1-3,-,TRBV28,TGTGCCAGCAGTTTCCGGCCAGGGATTCCTGGAAACACCATATATTTT,CASSFRPGIPGNTIYF
TRBD2,TRBJ2-5,-,TRBV4-3,TGCGCCAGCAGCCAAAGTACGGGAGGGGGTGAGGAGACCCAGTACTTC,CASSQSTGGGEETQYF
-,TRBJ1-3,-,TRBV4-1,TGCGCCAGCAGCCAATTTGACCCCCAACAGAGTCCCCCCTCTGGAAACACCATATATTTT,CASSQFDPQQSPPSGNTIYF
-,TRBJ2-1,-,TRBV21-1,TGTGCCAGCAGCAGTCCGGGACTAGAGGTCTACAATGAGCAGTTCTTC,CASSSPGLEVYNEQFF
TRBD1,TRBJ2-7,-,TRBV7-9,TGTGCCAGCAGCCACGGACAGGGAACCTACGAGCAGTACTTC,CASSHGQGTYEQYF
TRBD2,TRBJ2-7,-,TRBV27,TGTGCCAGCAGTCCCACTAGCGGGAGAAGTTGGGGCTCCTACGAGCAGTACTTC,CASSPTSGRSWGSYEQYF
TRBD2,TRBJ2-3,-,TRBV4-1,TGCGCCAGCAGCCAAGATAGTTGGGGACTAGCCAGCACAGATACGCAGTATTTT,CASSQDSWGLASTDTQYF
TRBD1,TRBJ2-5,-,TRBV7-7,TGTGCTAGCAGCTTACTGGGGACAGGCCAAGAGACCCAGTACTTC,CASSLLGTGQETQYF
TRBD1,TRBJ1-1,once,TRBV7-2,TGTGCCAGCAGCTCCAGGTATGGACAGGCGAACACTGAAGCTTTCTTT,CASSSRYGQANTEAFF
-,TRBJ2-7,-,TRBV2,TGTGCCAGCAGGGGCGGGGCCTCCTACGAGCAGTACTTC,CASRGGASYEQYF
TRBD1,TRBJ1-2,few,TRBV4-2,TGTGCCAGCAGTCAAGAGGACAGGAGTTCCTATGGCTACACCTTC,CASSQEDRSSYGYTF
-,TRBJ1-6,once,TRBV7-9,TGTGCCAGCAGCTTACTTGGAGGAATTAATTCACCCCTCCACTTT,CASSLLGGINSPLHF
-,TRBJ1-2,-,TRBV7-2,TGTGCCAGCATTTCAGCTGGTCAGAGAGGTGGCTACACCTTC,CASISAGQRGGYTF
TRBD1,TRBJ1-2,-,TRBV6-5,TGTGCCAGCATACGGGAGAAGGGGGCAGATGGCTACACCTTC,CASIREKGADGYTF
TRBD1,TRBJ2-5,-,TRBV5-4,TGTGCCAGCAGTCTGACCGGGACAGGAGAGCAAGAGACCCAGTACTTC,CASSLTGTGEQETQYF
-,TRBJ2-1,-,TRBV6-5,TGTGCCAGCTCCTTCGGAGGGGGCGCCAACAATGAGCAGTTCTTC,CASSFGGGANNEQFF
TRBD2,TRBJ2-1,-,TRBV6-1,TGTGCCAGCAGTGAAAGGAGATCGTCGAGCGGGGGTAACAATGAGCAGTTCTTC,CASSERRSSSGGNNEQFF
-,TRBJ1-1,-,TRBV5-6,TGTGCCAGCAGCTTGGAATCGCGGGCTGAAGCTTTCTTT,CASSLESRAEAFF
-,TRBJ2-1,-,TRBV30,TGTGCCTGGAGTAAAACGGGACTGAACAATGAGCAGTTCTTC,CAWSKTGLNNEQFF
-,TRBJ2-1,-,TRBV5-6,TGTGCCAGCAGCGGGAGGGGGGCAGGGCGGACAACCTACAATGAGCAGTTCTTC,CASSGRGAGRTTYNEQFF
-,TRBJ1-2,-,TRBV19,TGTGCCAGCCTGTCCTGGTCCGTTTCTTCAGTGTCCTTC,CASLSWSVSSVSF
-,TRBJ1-2,-,TRBV25-1,TGTGCCAGCAGTTCGGGATCCCGCTATGGCTACACCTTC,CASSSGSRYGYTF
TRBD1,TRBJ2-1,-,TRBV7-2,TGTGCCAGCAGCCGGGACAGGGGGTCCTACAATGAGCAGTTCTTC,CASSRDRGSYNEQFF
-,TRBJ1-1,-,TRBV6-5,TGTGCCAGCAGCGTAAGCTTGAACACTGAAGCTTTCTTT,CASSVSLNTEAFF
TRBD2,TRBJ2-3,-,TRBV6-2/TRBV6-3,TGTGCCAGCAGCCTTCTACTAGCGGCCAACACAGATACGCAGTATTTT,CASSLLLAANTDTQYF
-,TRBJ1-1,-,TRBV7-2,TGTGCCAGCAGCCCCTTGGGCAGGGTGGTACACGTGAACACTGAAGCTTTCTTT,CASSPLGRVVHVNTEAFF